This TCR beta chain derives from a study of blood T cell repertoires in COVID-19 (dated by TCRdb to the early 2020s). Regarding the research as a whole: Samples covering the acute and convalescent phases of COVID-19 were provided by collaborators in the United States, Italy and Spain. The prospective study material was composed of cDNA or gDNA derived from T cells, B-cell-depleted T cells, or PBMCs. Deeply sampled blood TCRbeta repertoires from subjects exposed to, actively infected with, or recovered from COVID-19 were included in the dataset. A freely available public database, intended as a resource for researchers studying the immune response to SARS-CoV-2, is where the repertoires were released. The samples were drawn from two sources: the first 160 participants of the ongoing ImmuneRACE study, and 1,200 or so subjects contributed by 6 global collaborators. The sample metadata nearly always contained a de-identified subject ID, COVID-19 status, age in years and sex. Where available, HLA class I and class II types were obtained from metadata supplied by the sample provider rather than from assay-based typing.

Collaborating institutions collected whole blood in K2EDTA tubes following their own protocols. Collaborator samples were shipped for TCRbeta analysis as frozen whole blood, isolated PBMCs, or DNA extracted from either sample type. The full study reports these points: Clinical and demographic metadata were provided uncurated, with the amount varying by source and participant.

TCRbeta CDR3 regions were amplified from genomic DNA using the immunoSEQ Assay, a bias-controlled multiplex PCR. From the authors' description of their analysis: Nucleated cell counts per sample were estimated from amplification of reference gene primers within the assay. Sequence reads were collapsed and filtered to measure the absolute abundance of every unique TCRbeta CDR3 rearrangement. For each sample, productive Simpson clonality was calculated as the square root of Simpson's diversity index across productive rearrangements. TCRdb's version of the immuneACCESS table is confined to in-frame rearrangements and falls short of the full clone set. An unresolved V gene accounts for under half of the shortfall where checked; the remainder is of unknown origin. The D gene and trimming were derived from the DNA, and the V and J assignments and clone size from that table. The table for this sample lists 60,000 to 85,000 clones; more than 75% of them were counted only once. In total, the top ten clones hold around 1.6% of the sample.

Comments on this clone: Its antigen specificity is not known. Base qualities are missing; no much larger clone stands one base away.

This receptor was identified in a man over 45 with acute or convalescent COVID-19. Sequences were obtained from peripheral blood.

The nucleotide sequence is TGCGCCAGCAGCTTGGGACTAGCGGGACTGAACTACGAGCAGTACTTC. The resulting protein is CASSLGLAGLNYEQYF. The V gene is TRBV5-1 and the J gene is TRBJ2-7, and 11 junction bases match TRBD2. There are 16 amino acids in the CDR3, from cysteine to phenylalanine inclusive. The kept DNA is CDR3 alone, 48 bases in frame from the first base. From V the trimming removes 0 bases and from J it removes 3 bases, while the gene matches leave 5 bases of the junction unaccounted for. CDR1 and CDR2, looked up from the germline V gene, are SGHRS and YFSETQ.